The 21 T cell receptor beta chains below all came from one sample that was sequenced in a study of spatial heterogeneity in lung cancer. TCRdb processed the 5' RACE reads anew with MiXCR; each CDR3 protein has one entry. Among approximately 110,000 distinct CDR3 sequences listed, under 14% were seen once. Time point reported: blood at routine non-recurrence follow-up after resection. The source was PBMCs, collected at follow-up. The receptors were gathered from a female donor with early-stage non-small cell lung cancer.

This clonotype was counted many times. The chain is built from TRBV6-2 or TRBV6-3 and TRBJ2-1; D possibly uses TRBD1 or TRBD2 (5 bases each). Germline V CDR1 and CDR2: MNHEY, SVGEGT. V lost 5 bases, J lost 5 bases, and 13 bases lay in between. This CDR3 is built from 14 residues. The CDR3 spells CASSRAGTNNEQFF. The CDR3 DNA reads as TGTGCCAGCAGTCGTGCCGGGACCAACAATGAGCAGTTCTTC.

V usage is TRBV6-5 and J usage is TRBJ2-3, with D perhaps TRBD1 or TRBD2 (6 bases each). Trimming took off 9 bases at V and 6 bases at J, with 34 bases between the two ends. The CDR3 sequence is 19 residues long. The V gene's germline CDR1 is MNHEY and CDR2 SVGAGI. The CDR3 bases are TGTGCCAGTTGGGGGGTACGGGACACAAGAACTCCTTACCGTGATACGCAGTATTTT. Its protein is CASWGVRDTRTPYRDTQYF.

This clonotype was observed many times. The chain links TRBV14 to TRBJ2-7; D ambiguous. This CDR3 region has 13 residues. The V and J ends lost 0 bases and 6 bases respectively, with 9 bases between them. The germline V gene has CDR1 SGHDN and CDR2 FVKESK. The chain's CDR3 is CASSQDRRAEQYV. The CDR3 region has the DNA TGTGCCAGCAGCCAAGATCGAAGAGCCGAGCAGTACGTC.

The sample holds many counts of this clonotype. The J gene is TRBJ2-3, the V gene TRBV7-9; 7 nucleotides line up with TRBD1. This CDR3 is built from 13 residues. V gave up 7 bases and J gave up 4 bases; unmatched junction bases: 5. CDR1 SEHNR and CDR2 FQNEAQ come from the germline V gene (reference sequence). The CDR3, as DNA: TGTGCCAGCAAGGGGGCTGTAGCAGATACGCAGTATTTT. The encoded protein is CASKGAVADTQYF.

The genes are TRBV24-1 and TRBJ2-5; no clear D gene. This CDR3 has 14 amino acids. Germline CDR1 KGHDR, CDR2 SFDVKD. Trimming removed 10 bases at V and 2 bases at J, with 16 bases between. CDR3 sequence: CATEPSNGQETQYF. The CDR3 bases are TGTGCCACAGAGCCGTCTAATGGACAAGAGACCCAGTACTTC.

This clonotype was counted ten times or more. This chain joins TRBV4-3 and TRBJ2-3, with D unresolved. The CDR3 loop spans 13 amino acids. From germline, CDR1 is LGHNA and CDR2 YSLEER. Trimming took off 0 bases at V and 7 bases at J, with 8 bases between the two ends. The CDR3 DNA reads TGCGCCAGCAGCCAAGATCTTACATATACGCAGTATTTT. Its protein product is CASSQDLTYTQYF.

The V gene is TRBV20-1, the J gene TRBJ2-1; D is possibly TRBD1 or TRBD2 (5 bases each). The CDR3 runs 17 residues. Trimming took 0 bases from V and 6 from J, leaving 21 bases between them. Germline V gives CDR1 DFQATT, CDR2 SNEGSKA (reference sequence). CDR3 sequence (DNA): TGCAGTGCTAGAGATTCACGTGTGGGGGTCCGGGCCAATGAGCAGTTCTTC. Its protein product is CSARDSRVGVRANEQFF.

This clonotype was detected many times. The chain recombines TRBV12-3 or TRBV12-4 with TRBJ2-5; 8 bases map to TRBD2. Trimming removed 3 bases from V and 3 bases from J; junction bases left unmatched: 9. The CDR3 has 16 amino acids. In DNA, the CDR3 is TGTGCCAGCAGTTTCCAAAGCGGGAGCTTCAAAGAGACCCAGTACTTC. This translates into CASSFQSGSFKETQYF.

This clonotype was seen only a few times. This rearrangement joins TRBV2 to TRBJ2-7, with a possible D match to TRBD2 (5 bases). The germline V and J ends were trimmed by 8 bases and 1 base, with 9 bases remaining between them. The CDR3 contains 12 residues. Germline-derived CDR1 and CDR2 are SNHLY and FYNNEI. The CDR3 region has the DNA TGTGCCAGCGGGAGCCTATCCTACGAGCAGTACTTC. It specifies CASGSLSYEQYF.

V gene TRBV9 combines with J gene TRBJ1-3; 9 bases match TRBD1. The junction had 8 bases not matched to a gene; V was cut back by 3 bases and J by 1 base. CDR1 is SGDLS and CDR2 is YYNGEE in the germline V gene. The length of the CDR3 is 17 residues. The CDR3 bases are TGTGCCAGCAGCGCGACAACAGGGGGCATATCTGGAAACACCATATATTTT. It specifies CASSATTGGISGNTIYF.

The gene calls are TRBV5-1 and TRBJ1-6; 8 bases align to TRBD1. CDR3 size: 15 residues. Germline CDR1 reads SGHRS; CDR2 reads YFSETQ. The trim removed 0 bases at V and 8 bases at J, leaving 4 bases unmatched. This CDR3 is CASSLAGQGYSPLHF. CDR3 in DNA: TGCGCCAGCAGCTTGGCCGGACAGGGTTATTCACCCCTCCACTTT.

This clonotype was picked up many times. V is TRBV29-1 and J is TRBJ1-5; D ambiguous. V was pared by 0 bases and J by 8 bases, with 8 bases between. CDR3 size: 12 residues. Per the germline V gene, CDR1 is SQVTM and CDR2 is ANQGSEA. The CDR3 region is CSVEDEEEPQHF. In nucleotides, the CDR3 is TGCAGCGTTGAAGACGAGGAAGAGCCCCAGCATTTT.

In its sample, this clonotype was seen a few times. V is TRBV29-1 and J is TRBJ2-3; no definite D call. The ends were cut back, 8 bases at V and 4 bases at J, with 16 bases in the middle. CDR3 size: 13 residues. In germline, CDR1 is SQVTM, CDR2 ANQGSEA. CDR3 DNA sequence: TGCAGCATCGGTAAGGGCCTGGCAGATACGCAGTATTTT. This encodes CSIGKGLADTQYF.

The chain couples TRBV29-1 to TRBJ2-5; no definite D call. The CDR3 spans 14 residues. Trimming cost V 6 bases and J 2 bases, with 16 bases left between them. Germline values: CDR1 SQVTM, CDR2 ANQGSEA. The CDR3 coding sequence is TGCAGCGTGCAGGCGGCCCTTTTACAAGAGACCCAGTACTTC. This encodes CSVQAALLQETQYF.

This rearrangement joins TRBV20-1 to TRBJ1-5; TRBD1 might be the D (5 bases). CDR1 is DFQATT and CDR2 is SNEGSKA in the germline V gene (reference sequence). Trimming pared 0 bases from V and 0 bases from J, leaving 15 bases between. This CDR3 region has 17 residues. Written as DNA, the CDR3 is TGCAGTGCTAGAGACCCCAGGCGGGGGACTAGCAATCAGCCCCAGCATTTT. Its protein is CSARDPRRGTSNQPQHF.

The chain has TRBV12-3 or TRBV12-4 and TRBJ2-1, with D perhaps matching TRBD1 (5 bases). This CDR3 has 12 residues. V was trimmed by 5 bases and J by 6 bases, leaving 8 bases between them. CDR3 coding DNA: TGTGCCAGCAGTCACGACAGCAATGAGCAGTTCTTC. This gives the protein CASSHDSNEQFF.

The J gene is TRBJ2-3, the V gene TRBV6-1; 7 nucleotides align to TRBD2. Germline CDR1 reads MNHNS; CDR2 reads SASEGT. The CDR3 spans 16 residues. Trimming at V came to 2 bases and at J to 0 bases, leaving 5 bases not matched to a gene. CDR3 in DNA: TGTGCCAGCAGTGAACGGCCTAGCGGAAGCACAGATACGCAGTATTTT. It specifies CASSERPSGSTDTQYF.

This clonotype was counted only a few times. The V gene is TRBV10-3, the J gene TRBJ2-1; 10 positions agree with TRBD1. Germline CDR1 and CDR2: ENHRY and SYGVKD. The CDR3 sequence is 15 residues long. The J segment lost 9 bases and the V segment lost 7 bases, leaving 12 bases of the junction unmatched. The CDR3: CAIKSGTGAYGEQFF. CDR3 DNA sequence: TGTGCCATCAAGTCCGGGACAGGGGCGTACGGTGAGCAGTTCTTC.

This clonotype was observed a few times. CDR3 in amino acids: CASSLGGRGHNEQFF. The CDR3 DNA is TGTGCCAGCAGCTTAGGTGGGAGGGGTCACAATGAGCAGTTCTTC. The genes are TRBV7-9 and TRBJ2-1; 7 bases align to TRBD2. The CDR3 contains 15 residues. Germline V gene sequence: CDR1 SEHNR, CDR2 FQNEAQ (reference sequence). V dropped 1 base and J dropped 5; count of bases not matched to a gene: 5.

This clonotype was detected a few times. The chain combines TRBV27 with TRBJ2-7, with TRBD2 matching over 11 bases. Germline V gives CDR1 MNHEY, CDR2 SMNVEV (reference sequence). V gave up 8 bases and J gave up 1 base; unmatched junction bases: 7. The CDR3 sequence is 15 residues long. The CDR3 here is CASRFRLAGSYEQYF. Written as DNA, the CDR3 is TGTGCCAGCCGATTCAGACTAGCGGGGTCCTACGAGCAGTACTTC.

The V gene is TRBV2, the J gene TRBJ2-1, with a possible D match to TRBD2 (6 bases). CDR1 and CDR2 from the germline V gene are SNHLY and FYNNEI. The ends were cut back, 6 bases at V and 12 bases at J, with 21 bases in the middle. The CDR3 length is 14 residues. Written as DNA, the CDR3 is TGTGCCAGCAGCGGTACCGGGACTCTAGGCCCGCAGTTCTTC. Translated: CASSGTGTLGPQFF.